This T cell receptor (beta chain) was identified during a study of graft-versus-host responses after intestinal transplantation. Study at large: Multivisceral, liver-intestinal, or isolated intestinal grafts were transplanted into recipients. Every one of the recipients received anti-thymocyte globulin induction and afterwards took tacrolimus and steroids for approximately three years.

Measured with immunoSEQ multiplex PCR; TCRdb has only the in-frame clones, and not every one. In the table there are some 18,000 clones, more than 65% of which are singletons. With regard to this clone: Its antigen is currently unknown.

Study conclusions and caveats: GvH clones detected in recipient marrow included some appearing first in ileum or blood.

V was shortened by 4 bases and J by 1 base, with 8 bases between the two germline ends. The CDR3 is made up of 13 amino acids. CDR1 and CDR2 from the germline V gene are LNHDA and SQIVND (reference sequence). V and J are TRBV19 and TRBJ2-7; D possibly corresponds to TRBD1 (6 bases). This TCR derives from a human patient who received an intestinal transplant, so some T cells may come from the graft donor. The sample consisted of PBMCs, taken 14 days after transplant. As DNA, the CDR3 is TGTGCCAGTAGTAATCAGGGGTCCTACGAGCAGTACTTC. Translation: CASSNQGSYEQYF. The full variable domain, its missing parts supplied by reference TRBV19 and TRBJ2-7, is DGGITQSPKYLFRKEGQNVTLSCEQNLNHDAMYWYRQDPGQGLRLIYYSQIVNDFQKGDIAEGYSVSREKKESFPLTVTSAQKNPTAFYLCASSNQGSYEQYFGPGTRLTVT.